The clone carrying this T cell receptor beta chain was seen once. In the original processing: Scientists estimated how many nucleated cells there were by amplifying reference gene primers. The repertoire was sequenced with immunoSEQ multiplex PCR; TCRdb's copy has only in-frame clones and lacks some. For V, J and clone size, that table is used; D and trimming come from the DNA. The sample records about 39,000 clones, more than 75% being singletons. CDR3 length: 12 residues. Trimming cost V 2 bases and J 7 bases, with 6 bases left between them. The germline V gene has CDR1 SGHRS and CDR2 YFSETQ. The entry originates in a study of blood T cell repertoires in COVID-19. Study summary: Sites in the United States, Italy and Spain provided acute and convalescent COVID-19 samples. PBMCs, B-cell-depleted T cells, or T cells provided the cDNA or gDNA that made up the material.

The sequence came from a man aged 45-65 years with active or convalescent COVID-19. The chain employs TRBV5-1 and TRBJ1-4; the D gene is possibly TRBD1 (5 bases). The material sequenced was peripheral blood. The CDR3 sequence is CASSFQGEKLFF. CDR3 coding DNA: TGCGCCAGCAGCTTTCAGGGTGAAAAACTGTTTTTT. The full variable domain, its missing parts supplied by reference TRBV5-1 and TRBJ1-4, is KAGVTQTPRYLIKTRGQQVTLSCSPISGHRSVSWYQQTPGQGLQFLFEYFSETQRNKGNFPGRFSGRQFSNSRSEMNVSTLELGDSALYLCASSFQGEKLFFGSGTQLSVL.